Sequencing of this T cell receptor (beta chain) was carried out in a study of CD8+ T cells in alopecia areata. This clone was seen many times. Antigen: not known. Gene names are the mouse ones. The read finishes 4 residues shy of the CDR3 end, and the germline J gene is used to complete it. Investigators isolated RNA and reverse transcribed it into cDNA to act as the sequencing template. Here immunoSEQ multiplex PCR was the method, and the copy in TCRdb shows in-frame clones only, minus some. This sample comprises 3,000 or so clones, none seen once only. Germline V gene lookup returns CDR1 SNHLY and CDR2 FYNGKV (reference sequence). The CDR3 spans 15 residues. Study results and caveats: TCR sharing was clearer in mice than between patients, perhaps partly owing to patient HLA diversity. Alphabeta T cells residing in normal skin are also sequenced in scalp samples.

The chain has TRBV3 and TRBJ2-1; TRBD1 matches at 9 bases. The TCR was taken from a C3H/HeJ mouse with alopecia areata. MHC haplotype: H2-k. The sequencing input was lesional skin. This CDR3 is CASSYLGQGGAEQFF. The covered CDR3 bases are TGTGCCAGCAGCTACCTGGGACAGGGAGGAGCT.